This TCR beta chain was identified during a study of human T cells and chemical hapten exposure. Study-wide background: Patients' scalps got diphenylcyclopropenone weekly throughout the approximately 25-week study.

Looked up from germline, CDR1 is MNHEY and CDR2 is SMNVEV (reference sequence). CDR3 length: 13 residues. V was trimmed by 3 bases and J by 7 bases, leaving 7 bases between them. Note on this clonotype: Antigen specificity is unknown.

Study findings and constraints: Versus controls, expanded TCRs had significantly more large CDR3 similarity clusters.

The time point denotes: patch test 2, 6 weeks after DPC sensitization. As for treatment: therapeutic diphenylcyclopropenone sensitization with weekly scalp DPC. The starting material, unfractionated whole blood, was used for total RNA extraction. Attachment of unique molecular identifiers to individual cDNA molecules was performed in the library. TCRdb used MiXCR to reprocess the RACE reads, holding one entry per CDR3 protein. The profile shows a few hundred thousand distinct CDR3 sequences, nearly 6.5% of them singletons. This sample comprised whole blood, obtained in connection with sensitization to the hapten diphenylcyclopropenone (DPC). The chain has TRBV27 and TRBJ1-6, with D unclear. This receptor was identified in a woman aged 18-29 years with alopecia areata. Some clones in this sample may be carry-over from other donors' samples. Here the CDR3 DNA reads TGTGCCAGCAGTTTTGGGGAGAATTCACCCCTCCACTTT. Residues: CASSFGENSPLHF.